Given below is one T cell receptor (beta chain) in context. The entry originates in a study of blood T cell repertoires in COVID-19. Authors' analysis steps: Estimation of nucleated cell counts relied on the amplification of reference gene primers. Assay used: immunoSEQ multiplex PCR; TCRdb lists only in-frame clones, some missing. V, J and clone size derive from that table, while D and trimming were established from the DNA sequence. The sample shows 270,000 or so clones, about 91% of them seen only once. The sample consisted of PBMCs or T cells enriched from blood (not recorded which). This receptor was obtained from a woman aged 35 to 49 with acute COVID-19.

The CDR3 sequence: CASSSGLSDEQFF. Written as DNA, the CDR3 is TGTGCCAGCAGCTCGGGACTTTCAGATGAGCAGTTCTTC. The chain recombines TRBV7-6 with TRBJ2-1; TRBD2 is a possible D gene (6 bases). Trimming left V 4 bases short and J 8 bases short, with 12 bases between. The CDR3 contains 13 residues. CDR1 and CDR2 (germline): SGHVS, FNYEAQ. Together with reference TRBV7-6 and TRBJ2-1, the CDR3 gives the full variable domain: GAGVSQSPRYKVTKRGQDVALRCDPISGHVSLYWYRQALGQGPEFLTYFNYEAQQDKSGLPNDRFSAERPEGSISTLTIQRTEQRDSAMYRCASSSGLSDEQFFGPGTRLTVL.